The clone carrying this TCR beta chain was found many times. As yet, its antigen is unknown. These data come from a study of shared clonotypes between healthy human individuals. Original processing notes: Junction-only immunoSEQ data arrived without quality scores, meaning filtering differed. Assay: immunoSEQ multiplex PCR; the TCRdb copy retains only in-frame clones and omits some. Clone size and V and J calls were adopted from that table, with D and trimming inferred from the DNA. The table includes almost 750,000 clones, roughly 72% detected once. Study-level findings and limits: A reduction in generation probabilities was seen for non-shared clonotypes relative to those shared by all four donors. Incompleteness in sorted-subset sequencing, despite large depth, was shown by rarefaction. Some naive CD4 clonotypes, about 5.5%, turned up in common across four donors.

There are 15 residues in the CDR3. The V gene's germline CDR1 is MDHEN and CDR2 SYDVKM. V gave up 5 bases and J gave up 7 bases; unmatched junction bases: 5. The material sequenced was memory CD4+ T cells sorted from blood. Subset meaning: CD45RA-negative fraction. The chain is built from TRBV28 and TRBJ1-4, with TRBD1 matching over 12 bases. This clonotype was obtained from a young woman in good health. CDR3 nucleotides: TGTGCCAGCAGTGGGGGGGACAGGGGGCGTGAAAAACTGTTTTTT. Its protein product is CASSGGDRGREKLFF.